This TCR beta chain was sequenced for a study of blood T cells in healthy people across ages. Alongside a J-beta primer mix, a sample-barcoded 5' primer served in a second PCR lasting about 7 to 11 cycles. All samples yielded 3 million or more CDR3-containing paired-end reads. TCRdb processed the 5' RACE reads anew with MiXCR; each CDR3 protein has one entry. This table has hundreds of thousands of distinct CDR3 sequences, about a quarter appearing once. The total RNA that was extracted per sample amounted to at least 5 micrograms. Findings and caveats of the study: Among T cells, TCR beta diversity per million cells dropped roughly linearly as age rose.

Comment on this clonotype: No antigen is known for it.

These data also featured in a second study, about T cells of mothers and their children.

The sequenced sample consisted of blood. The clonotype comes from a boy aged 2-9 years in good health.

The CDR3 sequence: CASSPTGGDEKLFF. In DNA form, the CDR3 reads TGCGCCAGCAGCCCAACAGGGGGGGATGAAAAACTGTTTTTT. The chain uses TRBV5-1 and TRBJ1-4, with 8 bases fitting TRBD1. Germline CDR1 reads SGHRS; CDR2 reads YFSETQ. Trimming removed 4 bases from V and 6 bases from J; junction bases left unmatched: 5. This CDR3 has 14 residues.